The 20 T cell receptor beta chains reported below all come from one sample, sequenced in a study of T cells in Graves' hyperthyroidism and ophthalmopathy (dated by TCRdb to about 2019). The library was generated by multiplex PCR. Sequenced using an Illumina HiSeq 2000. Amplification of TCR beta CDR3 regions was carried out from RNA transcripts. A first-round RT-PCR of the TCR CDR3 used the HTBI primer set with the Qiagen OneStep RT-PCR kit. The raw public reads went through TCRdb reprocessing: fastp at Q25, MiXCR clone calling, in-frame beta chains kept. Each record represents a unique CDR3 protein, reported with the most common genes and DNA among its rows. The sample table holds more than 300,000 distinct CDR3 sequences, of which 18% were seen once. In total, the top ten clones hold less than 45% of the sample. Sequencing used blood. Receptors were obtained from a man aged 18 to 30 with Graves' ophthalmopathy.

This chain links TRBV10-2 with TRBJ1-1; D ambiguous. The germline V and J ends were trimmed by 2 bases and 0 bases, with 7 bases remaining between them. This CDR3 is 14 amino acids long. CDR1 is WSHSY, CDR2 SAAADI, per germline. The CDR3 region has the DNA TGCGCCAGCAGTGAGACGCAGCTGAACACTGAAGCTTTCTTT. This encodes CASSETQLNTEAFF.

This clonotype was found many times. The rearrangement links TRBV7-9 to TRBJ1-1; D gene ambiguous. Germline V gene sequence: CDR1 SEHNR, CDR2 FQNEAQ (reference sequence). Trimming removed 3 bases from V and 1 base from J, with 3 bases in between. The CDR3 has 12 amino acids. The DNA for the CDR3 is TGTGCCAGCAGCTTTGAGAACACTGAAGCTTTCTTT. This gives the protein CASSFENTEAFF.

The V call is TRBV5-1, the J call TRBJ2-7, with 8 bases identical to TRBD1. The ends lost 2 bases at V and 3 bases at J; junction bases unmatched: 4. Germline values: CDR1 SGHRS, CDR2 YFSETQ. The CDR3 runs to 14 residues. CDR3 in amino acids: CASSLQGGIYEQYF. DNA for the CDR3: TGCGCCAGCAGCTTACAGGGGGGCATCTACGAGCAGTACTTC.

A single count supports this clonotype. The V and J genes are TRBV19 and TRBJ2-7, with D possibly being TRBD2 (6 bases). Germline-derived CDR1 and CDR2 are LNHDA and SQIVND (reference sequence). Trimming removed 6 bases at V and 6 bases at J, with 9 bases between. The length of the CDR3 is 11 residues. The CDR3 reads CASREGLEQYF. CDR3 nucleotides: TGTGCCAGTAGGGAGGGACTCGAGCAGTACTTC. The whole variable domain, filled in from reference TRBV19 and TRBJ2-7, reads DGGITQSPKYLFRKEGQNVTLSCEQNLNHDAMYWYRQDPGQGLRLIYYSQIVNDFQKGDIAEGYSVSREKKESFPLTVTSAQKNPTAFYLCASREGLEQYFGPGTRLTVT.

About this clonotype itself: A read error is possible here, since a much larger clone lies one base away. The rearrangement uses TRBV24-1 and TRBJ2-1, with 7 nucleotides matching TRBD1. The length of the CDR3 is 16 residues. Germline trimming cut 4 bases from V and 5 bases from J; bases unmatched to any gene: 10. In germline, CDR1 is KGHDR, CDR2 SFDVKD. In nucleotides, the CDR3 is TGTGCCACCAGTGACCCCCAGGGGGTCTTAGACAATGAGCAGTTCTTC. It is translated as CATSDPQGVLDNEQFF.

This clonotype was picked up many times. This chain links TRBV3-1 with TRBJ1-2; D is possibly TRBD1 (6 bases). Germline CDR1 and CDR2: LGHDT and YNNKEL (reference sequence). CDR3 length: 16 amino acids. Trimming removed 1 base from V and 3 bases from J, with 15 bases in between. CDR3 in amino acids: CASSQGVVGGDYGYTF. The CDR3 DNA reads TGTGCCAGCAGCCAAGGAGTGGTAGGGGGAGACTATGGCTACACCTTC.

This clonotype was picked up many times. The chain links TRBV27 to TRBJ1-2, with D hard to call. The ends were cut back, 4 bases at V and 0 bases at J, with 6 bases in the middle. The V gene's germline CDR1 is MNHEY and CDR2 SMNVEV (reference sequence). This CDR3 has 13 residues. In DNA form, the CDR3 reads TGTGCCAGCAGTTGGGGTGCTAACTATGGCTACACCTTC. This translates into CASSWGANYGYTF.

The chain recombines TRBV6-1 with TRBJ1-6; D gene ambiguous. This CDR3 is built from 14 residues. V gave up 4 bases and J gave up 7 bases, with 11 bases separating them. CDR1 is MNHNS, CDR2 SASEGT, per germline. The CDR3 bases are TGTGCCAGCAGTGTGGGGTTGGGAAATTCACCCCTCCACTTT. Its translation: CASSVGLGNSPLHF.

This clonotype was counted a few times. The rearrangement joins TRBV7-8 to TRBJ2-7; D unresolved. In germline, CDR1 is SGHVS, CDR2 FQNEAQ. V lost 1 base to trimming and J lost 4 bases, with 17 bases between them. CDR3 length: 16 amino acids. Here the CDR3 reads CASSLEVVPSLYEQYF. CDR3 in DNA: TGTGCCAGCAGCTTAGAGGTCGTCCCGTCACTTTACGAGCAGTACTTC.

The chain employs TRBV25-1 and TRBJ1-3, with D unresolved. The CDR3 has 15 amino acids. From germline, CDR1 is MGHDK and CDR2 SYGVNS. V shed 0 bases and J shed 0 bases, with 6 bases lying between them. CDR3 amino acids: CASSEYENSGNTIYF. The DNA for the CDR3 is TGTGCCAGCAGTGAATATGAAAACTCTGGAAACACCATATATTTT.

Ten or more counts support this clonotype. An end of the junction differs from the germline gene, which may be a read error. The V gene is TRBV7-8, the J gene TRBJ1-5; D perhaps matches TRBD1 (5 bases). CDR1 is SGHVS, CDR2 FQNEAQ, per germline. The CDR3 is 16 residues long. CDR3 amino acids: CASSLAGGASNQPQHF. Here the CDR3 DNA reads TGTGCCAGCAGCCTAGCGGGAGGGGCTAGCAATCAGCCCCAGCATTTT.

In DNA, the CDR3 is TGTGCCAGCAGCTACATAGGTAGCGGGGGGAAATACGAGCAGTACTTC. It yields the protein CASSYIGSGGKYEQYF. The V call is TRBV11-2, the J call TRBJ2-7, with 10 bases fitting TRBD2. V trimming: 4 bases; J trimming: 4 bases; junction bases outside the gene matches: 10. CDR1 is SGHAT and CDR2 is FQNNGV in the germline V gene. This CDR3 contains 16 residues.

With regard to this clonotype: A read error may explain this, as a much larger clone is one base away. J is TRBJ1-5 and V is TRBV5-1; D not resolved. V lost 9 bases, J lost 7 bases, and 20 bases lay in between. This CDR3 is 14 amino acids long. CDR1 is SGHRS, CDR2 YFSETQ, per germline. CDR3 protein: CAISLGPDGQPQHF. As DNA, the CDR3 is TGCGCCATCAGTTTAGGACCGGACGGACAGCCCCAGCATTTT.

J is TRBJ2-5 and V is TRBV6-5, with 11 bases aligning to TRBD2. This CDR3 contains 16 residues. The junction had 0 bases not matched to a gene; V was cut back by 0 bases and J by 0 bases. The germline V gene encodes CDR1 MNHEY and CDR2 SVGAGI. Written as DNA, the CDR3 is TGTGCCAGCAGTTACTCGACTAGCGGGGACCAAGAGACCCAGTACTTC. Protein sequence: CASSYSTSGDQETQYF.

Ten or more counts support this clonotype. The rearrangement uses TRBV5-1 and TRBJ2-3; D is perhaps TRBD1 (5 bases). The length of the CDR3 is 16 residues. Germline lookup yields CDR1 SGHRS and CDR2 YFSETQ. Trimming cost V 4 bases and J 3 bases, with 18 bases left between them. CDR3 DNA: TGCGCCAGCAGCACACACGGGCCCCCAGGGACAGATACGCAGTATTTT. Encoded protein: CASSTHGPPGTDTQYF.

This clonotype was observed a few times. The chain employs TRBV6-6 and TRBJ1-1, with D maybe TRBD1 (6 bases). V was clipped by 0 bases and J by 6 bases, with 8 bases between them. This CDR3 comprises 13 residues. CDR1 and CDR2 (germline): MNHNY, SVGAGI (reference sequence). CDR3 bases: TGTGCCAGCAGTTACTCGAGGGGGTCTGAAGCTTTCTTT. Amino acids: CASSYSRGSEAFF.

On this clonotype: A read error may explain this, as a much larger clone is one base away. The chain has TRBV12-3 or TRBV12-4 and TRBJ1-5; a possible D gene is TRBD1 (5 bases). The CDR3 consists of 16 residues. Trimming cost V 1 base and J 3 bases, with 13 bases left between them. The CDR3 spells CASSLGGDRVNQPQHF. CDR3 nucleotide sequence: TGTGCCAGCAGTTTAGGGGGCGATAGGGTCAATCAGCCCCAGCATTTT.

This clonotype was counted ten times or more. V is TRBV18 and J is TRBJ1-1; TRBD1 is a possible D gene (5 bases). V dropped 8 bases and J dropped 1 base, with 11 bases sitting between them. Germline CDR1 KGHSH, CDR2 LQKENI. The CDR3 consists of 13 residues. This CDR3 is CASSPTENTEAFF. For the CDR3, the DNA is TGTGCCAGCAGCCCGACAGAGAACACTGAAGCTTTCTTT.

This clonotype was seen a few times. This CDR3 reads CASSELLQTQYF. The CDR3 DNA reads TGTGCCAGCAGTGAATTACTGCAGACCCAGTACTTC. The chain employs TRBV6-1 and TRBJ2-5; D ambiguous. CDR1 MNHNS and CDR2 SASEGT come from the germline V gene. The CDR3 loop spans 12 amino acids. Trimming took 2 bases from V and 6 from J, leaving 7 bases between them.

This clonotype was found many times. V gene TRBV11-2 combines with J gene TRBJ1-3; D gene uncertain. V lost 4 bases and J 9 bases, leaving 10 bases between the germline ends. Germline CDR1 is SGHAT and CDR2 is FQNNGV. The CDR3 runs 12 residues. As DNA, the CDR3 is TGTGCCAGCAGCTCCCCACCCGGCACCATATATTTT. Encoded protein: CASSSPPGTIYF.